The 18 T cell receptor beta chains below all came from one sample that was sequenced in a study of blood T cell repertoires in COVID-19. Sequenced by immunoSEQ multiplex PCR; TCRdb stores in-frame clones only, minus some. Of about 100,000 clones listed, less than 90% are singletons. Sequencing was performed on peripheral blood. Receptors were obtained from a man aged 70 or older with active or convalescent COVID-19.

J is TRBJ1-3 and V is TRBV4-3; a weak D match, TRBD1 (5 bases). Germline lookup yields CDR1 LGHNA and CDR2 YSLEER. The V and J ends lost 0 bases and 4 bases respectively, with 13 bases between them. This CDR3 is built from 16 residues. This chain's CDR3 is CASSQDPGLGGNTIYF. In nucleotides, the CDR3 is TGCGCCAGCAGCCAAGACCCGGGACTTGGGGGAAACACCATATATTTT.

The chain combines TRBV5-1 with TRBJ2-3; a weak D match, TRBD1 (5 bases). V dropped 0 bases and J dropped 5 bases, with 19 bases sitting between them. The CDR3 runs 17 residues. The germline V gene has CDR1 SGHRS and CDR2 YFSETQ. CDR3 sequence: CASSLAAAWSQGDTQYF. The CDR3 coding sequence is TGCGCCAGCAGCTTGGCCGCAGCGTGGTCTCAGGGAGATACGCAGTATTTT. The full variable domain, with the rest looked up from reference TRBV5-1 and TRBJ2-3, is KAGVTQTPRYLIKTRGQQVTLSCSPISGHRSVSWYQQTPGQGLQFLFEYFSETQRNKGNFPGRFSGRQFSNSRSEMNVSTLELGDSALYLCASSLAAAWSQGDTQYFGPGTRLTVL.

A single count supports this clone. The V call is TRBV6-1, the J call TRBJ1-2; 8 nucleotides line up with TRBD1. This CDR3 is 18 amino acids long. Germline V gene sequence: CDR1 MNHNS, CDR2 SASEGT. With V trimmed by 1 base and J by 4 bases, 14 bases remained unmatched. In DNA, the CDR3 is TGTGCCAGCAGTGAAGGGAGTTGGGACAGGCCGCCTTTCTATGGCTACACCTTC. Its translation is CASSEGSWDRPPFYGYTF.

The DNA for the CDR3 is TGTGCCAGCAGTTTCGGTCGCATCGCGGGGGGGCTTGAGACCCAGTACTTC. This gives the protein CASSFGRIAGGLETQYF. V and J are TRBV27 and TRBJ2-5; 9 nucleotides agree with TRBD2. The CDR3 is 17 amino acids. From germline, CDR1 is MNHEY and CDR2 SMNVEV (reference sequence). V was pared by 3 bases and J by 5 bases, with 13 bases of the junction left unmatched.

This clone has more than one count but fewer than ten. CDR3 nucleotide sequence: TGTGCCAGCAGCCCCGGACAGGGGAGAACTAATGAAAAACTGTTTTTT. Residues: CASSPGQGRTNEKLFF. The gene calls are TRBV7-2 and TRBJ1-4, with 9 bases lining up with TRBD1. Per the germline V gene, CDR1 is SGHTA and CDR2 is FQGNSA. This CDR3 contains 16 residues. V shed 5 bases, J shed 1 base, and the junction held 5 bases outside the gene matches. The whole variable domain, remainder taken from reference TRBV7-2 and TRBJ1-4, is GAGVSQSPSNKVTEKGKDVELRCDPISGHTALYWYRQSLGQGLEFLIYFQGNSAPDKSGLPSDRFSAERTGGSVSTLTIQRTQQEDSAVYLCASSPGQGRTNEKLFFGSGTQLSVL.

The V gene is TRBV29-1, the J gene TRBJ1-2, with D maybe TRBD1 (5 bases). The V gene lost 4 bases and the J gene lost 3 bases, with 12 bases spanning the gap. This CDR3 is built from 13 residues. Germline V lookup: CDR1 SQVTM, CDR2 ANQGSEA. CDR3 amino acids: CSVAAGQHYGYTF. The CDR3 nucleotides read TGCAGCGTTGCGGCAGGGCAACACTATGGCTACACCTTC.

V and J are TRBV6-5 and TRBJ1-1, with 9 bases identical to TRBD1. Germline V lookup: CDR1 MNHEY, CDR2 SVGAGI. The CDR3 covers 14 residues. With 7 bases clipped from V and 6 bases from J, the junction kept 9 bases outside the gene matches. The CDR3 loop is CASTRDRALSEAFF. The DNA for the CDR3 is TGTGCCAGCACCAGGGACAGGGCCCTATCTGAAGCTTTCTTT.

A single count supports this clone. This rearrangement joins TRBV18 to TRBJ2-3; TRBD1 aligns across 7 bases. V lost 4 bases and J lost 2; bases outside the gene matches: 3. The germline V gene has CDR1 KGHSH and CDR2 LQKENI. This CDR3 is built from 14 residues. This CDR3 reads CASSRDSDTDTQYF. The CDR3, as DNA: TGTGCCAGCTCACGGGACAGCGACACAGATACGCAGTATTTT.

CDR3 nucleotide sequence: TGTGCCACCAGCAGAGATGGTCGAGTCGATGAGCAGTTCTTC. It is translated as CATSRDGRVDEQFF. The chain joins TRBV15 to TRBJ2-1; the D is unclear. This CDR3 comprises 14 residues. Trimming cost V 0 bases and J 8 bases, with 11 bases left between them. Germline V gene sequence: CDR1 LNHNV, CDR2 YYDKDF (reference sequence).

The chain employs TRBV6-5 and TRBJ1-3; no firm D call. Trimming pared 7 bases from V and 0 bases from J, leaving 10 bases between. Germline-derived CDR1 and CDR2 are MNHEY and SVGAGI. CDR3 size: 14 residues. CDR3 bases: TGTGCCAGCAAATCAGGTTTCTCTGGAAACACCATATATTTT. Residues: CASKSGFSGNTIYF.

This rearrangement joins TRBV30 to TRBJ1-1, with D tentatively TRBD1 (6 bases). The CDR3 totals 13 residues. The V and J ends lost 5 bases and 1 base respectively, with 11 bases between them. Germline values: CDR1 GTSNPN, CDR2 SVGIG (reference sequence). The CDR3 reads CAWGTRANTEAFF. The CDR3 coding sequence is TGTGCCTGGGGGACAAGGGCGAACACTGAAGCTTTCTTT.

The V call is TRBV18, the J call TRBJ1-5; D call uncertain. Germline assignment: CDR1 KGHSH and CDR2 LQKENI. V was pared by 3 bases and J by 0 bases, with 6 bases between. The CDR3 has 14 amino acids. The CDR3 region is CASSPTSSNQPQHF. CDR3 DNA sequence: TGTGCCAGCTCACCGACTAGTAGCAATCAGCCCCAGCATTTT.

Comment on this clone: The sample carries other DNA sequences with the same CDR3. The chain couples TRBV2 to TRBJ2-5; D may be TRBD2 (5 bases). V was clipped by 6 bases and J by 4 bases, with 6 bases between them. The CDR3 is 11 residues long. Germline-derived CDR1 and CDR2 are SNHLY and FYNNEI. CDR3 in amino acids: CASRLGETQYF. CDR3 DNA: TGTGCCAGCAGACTAGGAGAGACCCAGTACTTC.

J is TRBJ1-3 and V is TRBV7-5. TRBV7-5 constitutes a pseudogene. This CDR3 spans 14 amino acids. CDR3 sequence: CARSLGPGIYTIYF. Here the CDR3 DNA reads TGTGCCAGAAGCTTAGGGCCCGGGATTTACACCATATATTTT.

CDR3 amino acids: CASRTGQVNEQFF. CDR3 bases: TGTGCCAGCAGAACGGGACAGGTCAATGAGCAGTTCTTC. The chain employs TRBV28 and TRBJ2-1, with 8 nucleotides matching TRBD1. CDR1 is MDHEN and CDR2 is SYDVKM in the germline V gene. The CDR3 extends over 13 amino acids. Germline trimming cut 6 bases from V and 6 bases from J; bases unmatched to any gene: 4.

The chain couples TRBV29-1 to TRBJ2-3; 7 bases line up with TRBD2. V was clipped by 5 bases and J by 2 bases; unmatched bases: 7. The germline gives CDR1 SQVTM, CDR2 ANQGSEA. This CDR3 has 14 residues. The CDR3 here is CSVPIGGNTDTQYF. CDR3 DNA sequence: TGCAGCGTTCCCATCGGGGGGAACACAGATACGCAGTATTTT.

Worth noting for this clone: A junction end diverges from the germline sequence, so it may reflect a read error. V and J are TRBV5-1 and TRBJ2-2; 12 nucleotides match TRBD1. CDR3 length: 15 residues. The germline V gene encodes CDR1 SGHRS and CDR2 YFSETQ. The CDR3 sequence: CASSGDRGLSGELFF. In DNA form, the CDR3 reads TGCGCCAGCAGCGGGGACAGGGGGCTTTCCGGAGAGCTGTTTTTT.

The rearrangement uses TRBV18 and TRBJ2-1; 8 positions match TRBD1. The trim removed 0 bases at V and 6 bases at J, leaving 7 bases unmatched. The CDR3 covers 16 residues. Germline CDR1 KGHSH, CDR2 LQKENI. The CDR3 DNA reads as TGTGCCAGCTCACCACCCGGACAGGGAATTAGCAATGAGCAGTTCTTC. Translation gives CASSPPGQGISNEQFF.